The TCR beta chain described here comes from a study of T cell repertoires in cytomegalovirus infection. Study-level information: Evidence of both CMV infection and a matching HLA type came from public TCR beta signatures.

Germline V gene sequence: CDR1 SGHTA, CDR2 FQGNSA. Trimming removed 2 bases at V and 7 bases at J, with 11 bases between. The CDR3 extends over 14 amino acids. TCRdb re-analysed the reads in MiXCR, keeping a single row per CDR3 protein. This sample carries fewer than 1,000,000 distinct CDR3 sequences, 25% to 40% of them seen once, and the ten largest clones take about an eighth. In this sample, this clonotype turned up a few times. As yet, its antigen is unknown. Broader study findings: Cumulative public TCR beta family frequency identified carriers of CMV plus the relevant HLA. The ex vivo response was dominated by HLA-C-restricted CMV-specific TCR beta clonotypes.

The sequence was obtained from a human donor in good health (CMV status not recorded). Some clones in this sample may be carry-over from other donors' samples. The sample was cultured CD8+ T cells from PBMCs, taken from culture after CMV antigen stimulation. This chain joins TRBV7-2 and TRBJ1-4; D is uncertain. CDR3 region: CASSLTSETEKLFF. The DNA for the CDR3 is TGTGCCAGCAGCTTAACATCCGAGACTGAAAAACTGTTTTTT.